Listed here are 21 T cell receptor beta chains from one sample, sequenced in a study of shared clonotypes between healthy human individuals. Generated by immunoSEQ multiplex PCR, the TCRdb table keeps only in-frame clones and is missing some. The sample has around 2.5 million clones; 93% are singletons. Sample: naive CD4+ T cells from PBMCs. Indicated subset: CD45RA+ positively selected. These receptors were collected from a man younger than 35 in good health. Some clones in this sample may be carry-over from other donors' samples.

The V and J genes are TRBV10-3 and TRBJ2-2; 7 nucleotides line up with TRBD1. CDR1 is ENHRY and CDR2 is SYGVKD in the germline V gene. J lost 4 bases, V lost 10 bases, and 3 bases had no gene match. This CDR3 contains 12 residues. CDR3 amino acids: CANRQGTGELFF. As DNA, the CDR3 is TGTGCCAACAGACAGGGCACCGGGGAGCTGTTTTTT.

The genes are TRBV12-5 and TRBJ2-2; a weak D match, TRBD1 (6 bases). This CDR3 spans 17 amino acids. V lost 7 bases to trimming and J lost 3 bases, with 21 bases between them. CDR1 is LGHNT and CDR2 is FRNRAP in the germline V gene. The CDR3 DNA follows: TGTGCTAGTGCCCGGACAGCCCCTTTAGCCGACACCGGGGAGCTGTTTTTT. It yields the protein CASARTAPLADTGELFF.

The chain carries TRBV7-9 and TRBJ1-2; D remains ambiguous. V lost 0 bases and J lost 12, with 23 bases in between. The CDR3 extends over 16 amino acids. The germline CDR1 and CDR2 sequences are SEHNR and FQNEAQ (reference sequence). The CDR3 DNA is TGTGCCAGCAGCTTAGCGTCCGGCAGGATACCTGTATCTGACACCTTC. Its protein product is CASSLASGRIPVSDTF.

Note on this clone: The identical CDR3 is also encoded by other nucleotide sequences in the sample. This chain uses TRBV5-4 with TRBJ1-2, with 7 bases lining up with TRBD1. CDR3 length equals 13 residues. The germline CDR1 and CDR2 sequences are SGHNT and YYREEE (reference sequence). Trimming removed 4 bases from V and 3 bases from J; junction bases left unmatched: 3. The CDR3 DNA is TGTGCCAGCAGCCCCGACAGGGACTATGGCTACACCTTC. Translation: CASSPDRDYGYTF.

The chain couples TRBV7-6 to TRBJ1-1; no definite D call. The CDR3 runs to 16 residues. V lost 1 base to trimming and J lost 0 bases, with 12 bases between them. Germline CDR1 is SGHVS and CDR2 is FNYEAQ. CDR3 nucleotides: TGTGCCAGCAGCTTAGTAGTATCGGGGATGAACACTGAAGCTTTCTTT. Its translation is CASSLVVSGMNTEAFF.

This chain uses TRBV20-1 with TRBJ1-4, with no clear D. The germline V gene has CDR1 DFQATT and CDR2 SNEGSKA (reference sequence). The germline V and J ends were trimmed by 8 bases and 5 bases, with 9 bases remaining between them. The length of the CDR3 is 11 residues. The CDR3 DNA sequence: TGCAGTTTCGGAGGGAATGAAAAACTGTTTTTT. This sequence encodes CSFGGNEKLFF.

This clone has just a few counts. CDR3 in amino acids: CASRGPGSPGELFF. CDR3 in DNA: TGTGCCAGCAGGGGCCCAGGGTCCCCCGGGGAGCTGTTTTTT. The chain employs TRBV6-4 and TRBJ2-2; D is possibly TRBD1 (5 bases). The CDR3 contains 14 residues. Germline V gene lookup returns CDR1 MRHNA and CDR2 SNTAGT. V lost 6 bases, J lost 6 bases, and 14 bases lay in between.

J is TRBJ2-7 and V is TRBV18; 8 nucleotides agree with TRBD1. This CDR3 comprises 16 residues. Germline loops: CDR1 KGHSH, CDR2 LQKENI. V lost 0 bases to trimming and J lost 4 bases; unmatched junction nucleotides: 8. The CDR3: CASSPPAAGGLYEQYF. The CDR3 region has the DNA TGTGCCAGCTCACCACCCGCGGCAGGGGGCTTATACGAGCAGTACTTC.

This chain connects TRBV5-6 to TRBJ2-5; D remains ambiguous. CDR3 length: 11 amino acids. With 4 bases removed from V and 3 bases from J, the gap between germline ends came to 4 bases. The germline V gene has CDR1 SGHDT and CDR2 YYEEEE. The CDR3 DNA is TGTGCCAGCAGCCTAAAAGAGACCCAGTACTTC. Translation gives CASSLKETQYF.

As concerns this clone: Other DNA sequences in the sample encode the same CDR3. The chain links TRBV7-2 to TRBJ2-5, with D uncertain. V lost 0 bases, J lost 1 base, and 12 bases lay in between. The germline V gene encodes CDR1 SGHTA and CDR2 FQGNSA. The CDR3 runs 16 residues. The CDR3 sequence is CASSLAVGRVQETQYF. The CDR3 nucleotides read TGTGCCAGCAGCTTAGCGGTCGGACGCGTCCAAGAGACCCAGTACTTC.

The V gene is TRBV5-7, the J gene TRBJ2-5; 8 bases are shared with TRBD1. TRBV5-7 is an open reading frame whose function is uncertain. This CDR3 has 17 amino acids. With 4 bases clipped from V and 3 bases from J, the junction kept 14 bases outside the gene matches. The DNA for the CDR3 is TGTGCCAGCAGCAGAGTAAGGAGGGGACAGGAGAAAGAGACCCAGTACTTC. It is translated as CASSRVRRGQEKETQYF.

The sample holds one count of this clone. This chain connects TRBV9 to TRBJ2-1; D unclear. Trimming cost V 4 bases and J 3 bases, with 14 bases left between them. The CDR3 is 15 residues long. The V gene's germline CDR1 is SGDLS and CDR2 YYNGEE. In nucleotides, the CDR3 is TGTGCCAGCAGCCCCCGGGCAATGGGCTACAATGAGCAGTTCTTC. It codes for CASSPRAMGYNEQFF.

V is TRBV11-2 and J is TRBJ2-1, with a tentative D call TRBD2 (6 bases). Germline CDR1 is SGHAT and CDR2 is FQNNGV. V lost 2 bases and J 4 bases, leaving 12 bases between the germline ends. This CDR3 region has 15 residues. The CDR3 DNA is TGTGCCAGCAGCTTACGGGAGACACCTTACAATGAGCAGTTCTTC. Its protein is CASSLRETPYNEQFF.

CDR3 nucleotide sequence: TGTGCCAGCAGCAAGACGGCTAGATCCTACGAGCAGTACTTC. The encoded protein is CASSKTARSYEQYF. The chain uses TRBV9 and TRBJ2-7; no clear D gene. CDR3 length: 14 amino acids. Looked up from germline, CDR1 is SGDLS and CDR2 is YYNGEE. V dropped 4 bases and J dropped 1 base, with 12 bases sitting between them.

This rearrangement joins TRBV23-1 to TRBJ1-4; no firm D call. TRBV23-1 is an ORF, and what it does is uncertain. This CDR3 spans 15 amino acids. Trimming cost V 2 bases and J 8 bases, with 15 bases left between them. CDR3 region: CASSQRRDFGEKLFF. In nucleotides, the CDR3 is TGCGCCAGCAGTCAAAGGCGGGATTTTGGGGAAAAACTGTTTTTT.

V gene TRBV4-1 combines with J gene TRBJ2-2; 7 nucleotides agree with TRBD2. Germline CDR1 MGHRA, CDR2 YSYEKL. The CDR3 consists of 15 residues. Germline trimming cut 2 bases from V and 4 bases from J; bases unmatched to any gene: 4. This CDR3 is CASSQITSVTGELFF. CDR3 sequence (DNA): TGCGCCAGCAGCCAAATAACTAGCGTCACCGGGGAGCTGTTTTTT.

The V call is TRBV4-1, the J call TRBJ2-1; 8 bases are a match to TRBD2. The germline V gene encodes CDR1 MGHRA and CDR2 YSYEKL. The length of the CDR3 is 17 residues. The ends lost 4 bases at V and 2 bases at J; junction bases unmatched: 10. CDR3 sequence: CASSRLIAGQPYNEQFF. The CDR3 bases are TGCGCCAGCAGCCGCCTTATAGCGGGACAACCCTACAATGAGCAGTTCTTC.

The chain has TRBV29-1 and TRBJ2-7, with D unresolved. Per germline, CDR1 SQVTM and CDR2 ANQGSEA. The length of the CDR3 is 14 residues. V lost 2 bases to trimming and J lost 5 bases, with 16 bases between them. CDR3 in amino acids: CSVESDSPEDEQYF. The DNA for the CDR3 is TGCAGCGTTGAAAGCGACTCCCCTGAGGACGAGCAGTACTTC.

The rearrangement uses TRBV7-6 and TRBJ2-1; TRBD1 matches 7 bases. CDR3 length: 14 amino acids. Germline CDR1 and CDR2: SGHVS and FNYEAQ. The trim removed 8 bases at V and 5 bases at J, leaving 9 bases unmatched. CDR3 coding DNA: TGTGCCAGCCTCCGGGACAGTCTCAACAATGAGCAGTTCTTC. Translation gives CASLRDSLNNEQFF.

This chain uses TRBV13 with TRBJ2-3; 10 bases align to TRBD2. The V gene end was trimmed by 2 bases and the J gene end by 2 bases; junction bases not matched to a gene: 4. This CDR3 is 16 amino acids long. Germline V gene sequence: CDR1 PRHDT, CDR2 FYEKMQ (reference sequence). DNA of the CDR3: TGTGCCAGCAGCTTACGGAGCGGGAGGGACACAGATACGCAGTATTTT. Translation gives CASSLRSGRDTDTQYF.

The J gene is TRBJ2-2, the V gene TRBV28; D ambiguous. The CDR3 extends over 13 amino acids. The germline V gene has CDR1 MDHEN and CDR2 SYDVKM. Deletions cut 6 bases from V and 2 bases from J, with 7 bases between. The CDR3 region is CASRYINTGELFF. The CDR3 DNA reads TGTGCCAGCAGGTACATCAACACCGGGGAGCTGTTTTTT.